The 19 T cell receptor beta chains below all came from one sample that was sequenced in a study of STAT5B mutations in CD4+ large granular lymphocyte leukemia. Assay used: immunoSEQ multiplex PCR; TCRdb lists only in-frame clones, some missing. The data contain 24,000 or so clones, about 80% of them singletons. Sequencing was carried out using CD4+ T cells from blood buffy coats. These receptors were collected from a human donor in good health.

The chain employs TRBV9 and TRBJ2-3; no definite D call. The V end lost 3 bases, the J end lost 3 bases, and 17 bases lay between the germline ends. CDR1 and CDR2 from the germline V gene are SGDLS and YYNGEE. This CDR3 has 16 amino acids. The CDR3 sequence is CASSGGQVVVTDTQYF. The CDR3 DNA sequence: TGTGCCAGCAGCGGGGGTCAGGTTGTGGTAACAGATACGCAGTATTTT.

J is TRBJ1-5 and V is TRBV6-6, with D tentatively TRBD1 (6 bases). Trimming shortened V by 7 bases and J by 3 bases, and 16 bases separated the two germline ends. The CDR3 consists of 15 residues. Germline CDR1 is MNHNY and CDR2 is SVGAGI (reference sequence). CDR3 DNA sequence: TGTGCCAGCACCAAACAGGGTATAGACAATCAGCCCCAGCATTTT. It encodes CASTKQGIDNQPQHF.

V is TRBV7-9 and J is TRBJ2-7; tentatively, D is TRBD2 (5 bases). The germline V and J ends were trimmed by 5 bases and 3 bases, with 14 bases remaining between them. The CDR3 spans 14 residues. CDR1 and CDR2 (germline): SEHNR, FQNEAQ (reference sequence). The DNA for the CDR3 is TGTGCCAGCAGCCCAGAGGGTTCAATCTACGAGCAGTACTTC. Its translation is CASSPEGSIYEQYF.

The V call is TRBV18, the J call TRBJ1-5; 7 nucleotides match TRBD1. V was pared by 4 bases and J by 3 bases, with 3 bases of the junction left unmatched. Germline V lookup: CDR1 KGHSH, CDR2 LQKENI. This CDR3 has 14 residues. CDR3 in amino acids: CASSQGTVNQPQHF. For the CDR3, the DNA is TGTGCCAGCTCACAAGGGACAGTCAATCAGCCCCAGCATTTT.

V is TRBV4-1 and J is TRBJ1-6, with a weak D call TRBD1 (5 bases). Germline CDR1 MGHRA, CDR2 YSYEKL. The V end was cut by 1 base, the J end by 15 bases, with 13 bases between. The CDR3 has 13 amino acids. As DNA, the CDR3 is TGCGCCAGCAGCCAAGGGGACCTCGAGGACCTCCACTTT. Translated, it gives CASSQGDLEDLHF.

This clone was found a few times. The chain combines TRBV7-9 with TRBJ1-2; no firm D call. V was pared by 3 bases and J by 8 bases, with 10 bases between. Per germline, CDR1 SEHNR and CDR2 FQNEAQ (reference sequence). This CDR3 comprises 12 residues. CDR3 coding DNA: TGTGCCAGCAGCTTGGTAGGACGGGGCTACACCTTC. Translation gives CASSLVGRGYTF.

For this clone: One junction end does not reproduce the germline sequence, and a read error may be involved. Other DNA sequences in the same sample also yield this CDR3. This chain joins TRBV7-3 and TRBJ2-6; TRBD1 is a possible D gene (5 bases). This CDR3 is built from 13 residues. Germline V gives CDR1 SGHTA, CDR2 FQGTGA. CDR3: CASSAAGANVLTF. The CDR3 bases are TGTGCCAGCAGCGCGGCTGGGGCCAATGTCCTGACTTTC.

The chain uses TRBV28 and TRBJ2-1; D uncertain. V dropped 3 bases and J dropped 0 bases, with 15 bases sitting between them. Per the germline V gene, CDR1 is MDHEN and CDR2 is SYDVKM. The CDR3 is 17 residues long. The chain's CDR3 is CASSFPPTRSSYNEQFF. In DNA form, the CDR3 reads TGTGCCAGCAGTTTCCCCCCGACTCGTAGCTCCTACAATGAGCAGTTCTTC.

J is TRBJ2-5 and V is TRBV28; weak D call: TRBD1 (6 bases). The V end was cut by 7 bases, the J end by 3 bases, with 15 bases between. Per the germline V gene, CDR1 is MDHEN and CDR2 is SYDVKM. This CDR3 is 14 amino acids long. DNA of the CDR3: TGTGCCAGCAAGTACAGGGTAATGGAAGAGACCCAGTACTTC. It is translated as CASKYRVMEETQYF.

CDR3 sequence (DNA): TGCGCCAGCAGCCAAGGTCTAGCGGGAATTTTACGGGAGACCCAGTACTTC. Protein sequence: CASSQGLAGILRETQYF. The rearrangement joins TRBV4-1 to TRBJ2-5, with 9 positions matching TRBD2. The germline V gene encodes CDR1 MGHRA and CDR2 YSYEKL. Losses at the gene ends were 1 base for V and 5 bases for J; bases not matched to a gene: 11. The CDR3 is 17 amino acids.

This clone was seen a single time. The chain has TRBV14 and TRBJ2-3; D is perhaps TRBD1 (6 bases). Germline assignment: CDR1 SGHDN and CDR2 FVKESK. The V and J ends lost 4 bases and 2 bases respectively, with 13 bases between them. The CDR3 is 15 amino acids. The CDR3 region has the DNA TGTGCCAGCAGCCCAAGTCAGGGGTTCACAGATACGCAGTATTTT. Protein product: CASSPSQGFTDTQYF.

V and J are TRBV29-1 and TRBJ2-1; 9 bases agree with TRBD1. The CDR3 spans 15 residues. V shed 3 bases, J shed 6 bases, and the junction held 9 bases outside the gene matches. The germline gives CDR1 SQVTM, CDR2 ANQGSEA. The CDR3 nucleotides read TGCAGCGTTGAGGCTTGGACAGGGGAGGGCAATGAGCAGTTCTTC. It encodes CSVEAWTGEGNEQFF.

V gene TRBV5-1 combines with J gene TRBJ1-1; TRBD1 matches at 9 bases. Germline-derived CDR1 and CDR2 are SGHRS and YFSETQ. V was pared by 2 bases and J by 7 bases, with 9 bases of the junction left unmatched. The CDR3 has 15 amino acids. The CDR3 region has the DNA TGCGCCAGCAGCTTAGGACCCGGACAGGGGATTGAAGCTTTCTTT. As protein: CASSLGPGQGIEAFF.

The chain combines TRBV7-9 with TRBJ2-7; a possible D gene is TRBD2 (5 bases). V lost 5 bases and J 3 bases, leaving 17 bases between the germline ends. The CDR3 runs 15 residues. Looked up from germline, CDR1 is SEHNR and CDR2 is FQNEAQ (reference sequence). The CDR3 DNA reads as TGTGCCAGCAGCACATTCTACCGGACTGACTACGAGCAGTACTTC. This encodes CASSTFYRTDYEQYF.

The chain recombines TRBV5-6 with TRBJ2-3; D uncertain. Germline CDR1 is SGHDT and CDR2 is YYEEEE. The CDR3 is made up of 15 amino acids. Trimming left V 0 bases short and J 1 base short, with 9 bases between. CDR3 sequence (DNA): TGTGCCAGCAGCTTGGAATTAGGGCGCACAGATACGCAGTATTTT. This codes for CASSLELGRTDTQYF.

This chain links TRBV27 with TRBJ2-5; TRBD2 agrees at 11 bases. The CDR3 is 16 residues long. The V segment lost 4 bases and the J segment 5 bases; nucleotides outside the gene matches: 9. The germline V gene has CDR1 MNHEY and CDR2 SMNVEV (reference sequence). In DNA, the CDR3 is TGTGCCAGCAGTTCGACTAGCGGGACCAGTGGGGAGACCCAGTACTTC. Protein sequence: CASSSTSGTSGETQYF.

This sequence joins TRBV27 and TRBJ1-6, with TRBD1 matching over 9 bases. V lost 7 bases to trimming and J lost 11 bases; unmatched junction nucleotides: 12. The V gene's germline CDR1 is MNHEY and CDR2 SMNVEV (reference sequence). The CDR3 consists of 15 residues. The DNA of the CDR3 is TGTGCCAGCACCCGTACTGGACAGGGGATTACACCCCTCCACTTT. It specifies CASTRTGQGITPLHF.

The rearrangement joins TRBV5-6 to TRBJ1-2; TRBD1 agrees at 7 bases. Germline CDR1 is SGHDT and CDR2 is YYEEEE. CDR3 length: 14 amino acids. After removal of 1 base from V and 5 bases from J, the junction contained 5 bases not matched to a gene. As DNA, the CDR3 is TGTGCCAGCAGCTTGAGCAGGGGGTTGTATGGCTACACCTTC. Translation: CASSLSRGLYGYTF. Full variable domain (rest looked up from reference TRBV5-6 and TRBJ1-2): DAGVTQSPTHLIKTRGQQVTLRCSPKSGHDTVSWYQQALGQGPQFIFQYYEEEERQRGNFPDRFSGHQFPNYSSELNVNALLLGDSALYLCASSLSRGLYGYTFGSGTRLTVV.

J is TRBJ1-4 and V is TRBV7-8; D unresolved. This CDR3 contains 15 residues. The V gene's germline CDR1 is SGHVS and CDR2 FQNEAQ. Trimming took 4 bases from V and 5 from J, leaving 14 bases between them. The CDR3 coding sequence is TGTGCCAGCAGCTCCAGACGGCTATCGAATGAAAAACTGTTTTTT. This gives the protein CASSSRRLSNEKLFF.